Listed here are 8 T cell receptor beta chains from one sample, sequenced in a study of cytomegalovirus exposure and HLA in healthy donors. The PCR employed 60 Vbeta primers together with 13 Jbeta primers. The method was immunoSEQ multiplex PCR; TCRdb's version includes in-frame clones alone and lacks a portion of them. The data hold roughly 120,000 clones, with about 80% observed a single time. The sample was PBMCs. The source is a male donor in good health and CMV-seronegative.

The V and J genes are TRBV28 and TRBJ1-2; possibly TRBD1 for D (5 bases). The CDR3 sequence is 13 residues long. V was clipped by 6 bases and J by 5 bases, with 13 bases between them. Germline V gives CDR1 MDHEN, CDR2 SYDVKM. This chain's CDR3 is CASRGGPSYGYTF. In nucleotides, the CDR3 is TGTGCCAGCAGGGGGGGACCGAGTTATGGCTACACCTTC.

Here the CDR3 DNA reads TGCGCCAGCAGCTTGCAACAGGGGGGGATCACTGAAGCTTTCTTT. Protein: CASSLQQGGITEAFF. The genes are TRBV5-1 and TRBJ1-1; the match to TRBD1 covers 8 bases. Trimming took 1 base from V and 4 from J; bases not matched to a gene: 6. The CDR3 totals 15 residues. Per the germline V gene, CDR1 is SGHRS and CDR2 is YFSETQ.

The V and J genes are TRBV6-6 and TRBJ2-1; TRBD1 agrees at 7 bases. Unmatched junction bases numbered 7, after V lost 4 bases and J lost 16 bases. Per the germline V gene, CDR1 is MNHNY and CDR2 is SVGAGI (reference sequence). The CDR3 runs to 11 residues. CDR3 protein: CASSSDRDTFF. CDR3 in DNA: TGTGCCAGCAGTTCTGACAGGGACACCTTCTTC.

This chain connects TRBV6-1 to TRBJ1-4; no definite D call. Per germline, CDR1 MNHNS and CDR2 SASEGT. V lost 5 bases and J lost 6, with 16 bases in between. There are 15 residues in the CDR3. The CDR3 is CASSSNLGLHEKLFF. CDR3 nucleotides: TGTGCCAGCAGTTCCAACTTAGGACTTCATGAAAAACTGTTTTTT.

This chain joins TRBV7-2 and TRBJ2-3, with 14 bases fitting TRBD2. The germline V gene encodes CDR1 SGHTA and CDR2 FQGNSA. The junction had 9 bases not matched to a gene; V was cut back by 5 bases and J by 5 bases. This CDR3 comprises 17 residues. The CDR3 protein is CASSPRTSGGQGDTQYF. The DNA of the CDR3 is TGTGCCAGCAGCCCGAGGACTAGCGGGGGGCAAGGAGATACGCAGTATTTT. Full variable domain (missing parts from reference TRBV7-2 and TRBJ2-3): GAGVSQSPSNKVTEKGKDVELRCDPISGHTALYWYRQSLGQGLEFLIYFQGNSAPDKSGLPSDRFSAERTGGSVSTLTIQRTQQEDSAVYLCASSPRTSGGQGDTQYFGPGTRLTVL.

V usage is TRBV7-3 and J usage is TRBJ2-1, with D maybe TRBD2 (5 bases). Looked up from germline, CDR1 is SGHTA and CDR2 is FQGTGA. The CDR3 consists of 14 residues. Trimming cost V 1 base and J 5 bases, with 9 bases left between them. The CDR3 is CASSLMDSNNEQFF. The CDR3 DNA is TGTGCCAGCAGCTTAATGGACTCAAACAATGAGCAGTTCTTC.

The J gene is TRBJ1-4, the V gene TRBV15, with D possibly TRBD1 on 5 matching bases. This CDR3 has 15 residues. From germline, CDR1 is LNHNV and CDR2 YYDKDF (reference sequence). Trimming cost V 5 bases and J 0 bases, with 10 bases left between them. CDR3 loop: CATSGLQATNEKLFF. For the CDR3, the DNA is TGTGCCACCAGCGGCTTACAGGCAACTAATGAAAAACTGTTTTTT.

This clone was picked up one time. The CDR3 DNA is TGTGCCAGCAGCTTAGCGTGGGAGCAGGGAGGCTACGAGCAGTACTTC. This codes for CASSLAWEQGGYEQYF. The chain links TRBV7-6 to TRBJ2-7, with D possibly being TRBD2 (6 bases). Trimming shortened V by 0 bases and J by 3 bases, and 15 bases separated the two germline ends. Germline values: CDR1 SGHVS, CDR2 FNYEAQ. This CDR3 has 16 amino acids.